Below, 27 T cell receptor beta chains from the same sample are listed, as sequenced in a study of OX40 agonist ivuxolimab in advanced cancers. The data were produced by immunoSEQ multiplex PCR, yet TCRdb's version contains in-frame clones alone and is incomplete. This sample carries tens of thousands of clones, about four fifths of them seen once, and the ten largest clones take 11% to 15%. The starting material was CD4+ or CD8+ T cells sorted from blood, obtained in a trial of the OX40 agonist ivuxolimab. These receptor sequences come from an adult with an advanced solid tumor such as melanoma, head and neck, liver or kidney cancer.

This chain joins TRBV4-2 and TRBJ2-3, with 7 bases matching TRBD2. This CDR3 has 16 amino acids. Germline V gene data show CDR1 as LGHNA and CDR2 as YNFKEQ. Trimming cost V 3 bases and J 2 bases; bases outside gene matches: 8. The CDR3 DNA sequence: TGTGCCAGCAGCCAGGGGCTAGCGGAACTCACAGATACGCAGTATTTT. It encodes CASSQGLAELTDTQYF.

The V and J genes are TRBV9 and TRBJ2-2; weak D call: TRBD2 (5 bases). V lost 2 bases to trimming and J lost 4 bases, with 12 bases between them. CDR1 is SGDLS, CDR2 YYNGEE, per germline. CDR3 size: 15 residues. CDR3 residues: CASSVGGSSTGELFF. The CDR3 DNA reads as TGTGCCAGCAGCGTGGGCGGGTCATCCACCGGGGAGCTGTTTTTT.

The chain carries TRBV9 and TRBJ2-5, with a tentative D call TRBD2 (6 bases). Per germline, CDR1 SGDLS and CDR2 YYNGEE. The CDR3 spans 15 residues. Trimming took off 3 bases at V and 1 base at J, with 13 bases between the two ends. This chain's CDR3 is CASSEEAGPQETQYF. The CDR3 DNA sequence: TGTGCCAGCAGCGAAGAAGCGGGCCCCCAAGAGACCCAGTACTTC.

The CDR3 nucleotides are TGTGCCAGCAGCGTGGCAGCCAGACAAGAGACCCAGTACTTC. Translation: CASSVAARQETQYF. This sequence joins TRBV9 and TRBJ2-5; D is unclear. This CDR3 is built from 14 residues. Per the germline V gene, CDR1 is SGDLS and CDR2 is YYNGEE. V was cut by 2 bases and J by 2 bases, with 10 bases left in between.

The rearrangement uses TRBV4-2 and TRBJ2-3; D tentatively fits TRBD1 or TRBD2 (6 bases each). Germline loops: CDR1 LGHNA, CDR2 YNFKEQ. The CDR3 consists of 16 residues. The V end was cut by 2 bases, the J end by 2 bases, with 14 bases between. The DNA of the CDR3 is TGTGCCAGCAGCCAAAAACAGGGAGGTTTCACAGATACGCAGTATTTT. Translating it yields CASSQKQGGFTDTQYF.

The J gene is TRBJ1-4, the V gene TRBV9; unclear D gene. The V end was cut by 4 bases, the J end by 8 bases, with 15 bases between. The CDR3 spans 14 residues. Per germline, CDR1 SGDLS and CDR2 YYNGEE. This CDR3 is CASSLGIYGEKLFF. In DNA form, the CDR3 reads TGTGCCAGCAGCCTCGGGATATATGGGGAAAAACTGTTTTTT.

CDR3 amino acids: CATSSGGQTSTDTQYF. The CDR3 DNA reads TGTGCCACCAGCAGCGGAGGACAGACTAGCACAGATACGCAGTATTTT. The V and J genes are TRBV15 and TRBJ2-3; weak D call: TRBD1 (6 bases). V gave up 3 bases and J gave up 0 bases, with 13 bases separating them. The germline gives CDR1 LNHNV, CDR2 YYDKDF (reference sequence). This CDR3 contains 16 residues.

The chain employs TRBV4-1 and TRBJ1-5; D gene ambiguous. Germline-derived CDR1 and CDR2 are MGHRA and YSYEKL. V was cut by 3 bases and J by 0 bases, with 12 bases left in between. The length of the CDR3 is 16 residues. The CDR3 spells CASSQLLDRSNQPQHF. For the CDR3, the DNA is TGCGCCAGCAGCCAGCTTCTGGACCGTAGCAATCAGCCCCAGCATTTT.

This clone qualifies as medium-sized (0.01 to 0.1%). The chain couples TRBV18 to TRBJ2-7; TRBD1 aligns across 7 bases. With V trimmed by 6 bases and J by 2 bases, 7 bases remained unmatched. Germline V CDR1 and CDR2: KGHSH, LQKENI. The CDR3 runs 14 residues. CDR3 region: CASSPRQGTYEQYF. The CDR3 coding sequence is TGTGCCAGCTCGCCCAGACAGGGAACCTACGAGCAGTACTTC.

The CDR3, as DNA: TGTGCCAGCAGTGACCCGGTTAGGGGTGGCTACACCTTC. Translated, it gives CASSDPVRGGYTF. The genes are TRBV2 and TRBJ1-2; tentative D call: TRBD1 (5 bases). Germline assignment: CDR1 SNHLY and CDR2 FYNNEI. The CDR3 is made up of 13 amino acids. V lost 3 bases and J lost 7, with 12 bases in between.

This chain connects TRBV4-3 to TRBJ1-2; TRBD1 matches 8 bases. The CDR3 totals 18 residues. CDR1 and CDR2 from the germline V gene are LGHNA and YSLEER. The trim removed 0 bases at V and 4 bases at J, leaving 13 bases unmatched. The chain's CDR3 is CASSQEGPGGGWGYGYTF. The CDR3 nucleotides read TGCGCCAGCAGCCAAGAGGGTCCAGGGGGCGGATGGGGCTATGGCTACACCTTC.

The chain joins TRBV6-4 to TRBJ2-5; 14 nucleotides line up with TRBD2. This CDR3 contains 20 residues. The V segment lost 8 bases and the J segment 5 bases; nucleotides outside the gene matches: 22. From germline, CDR1 is MRHNA and CDR2 SNTAGT. The CDR3 reads CASPTPRTSGGLTLPETQYF. CDR3 DNA sequence: TGTGCCAGCCCGACCCCCAGGACTAGCGGGGGGCTCACCCTGCCCGAGACCCAGTACTTC.

The genes are TRBV7-2 and TRBJ2-7; D is possibly TRBD1 (6 bases). Germline CDR1 and CDR2: SGHTA and FQGNSA. V was shortened by 5 bases and J by 2 bases, with 16 bases between the two germline ends. The length of the CDR3 is 15 residues. DNA of the CDR3: TGTGCCAGCAGCACATCCCCGGGACAAACCTACGAGCAGTACTTC. This sequence encodes CASSTSPGQTYEQYF. The full variable domain, completed using reference TRBV7-2 and TRBJ2-7, is GAGVSQSPSNKVTEKGKDVELRCDPISGHTALYWYRQSLGQGLEFLIYFQGNSAPDKSGLPSDRFSAERTGGSVSTLTIQRTQQEDSAVYLCASSTSPGQTYEQYFGPGTRLTVT.

This clone has just a few counts. The genes are TRBV6-5 and TRBJ1-1; no firm D call. The CDR3 is 15 amino acids. The germline gives CDR1 MNHEY, CDR2 SVGAGI. V was shortened by 2 bases and J by 0 bases, with 10 bases between the two germline ends. The CDR3 DNA reads TGTGCCAGCAGTTACCAGGTCCCTATGAACACTGAAGCTTTCTTT. This encodes CASSYQVPMNTEAFF.

The J gene is TRBJ2-5, the V gene TRBV27; D gene ambiguous. The DNA matches TRBJ2-7 better at its end, which makes the J call doubtful. The CDR3 loop spans 13 amino acids. CDR1 and CDR2 from the germline V gene are MNHEY and SMNVEV (reference sequence). This CDR3 is CASSLRHPYEQYF. CDR3 coding DNA: TGTGCCAGCAGTTTACGACACCCATACGAGCAGTACTTC.

This clone has only a few counts. The chain recombines TRBV6-9 with TRBJ1-1; D is ambiguous. CDR1 and CDR2 from the germline V gene are MNHGY and SVAAGI. The ends were cut back, 8 bases at V and 6 bases at J, with 16 bases in the middle. The CDR3 has 13 residues. CDR3 nucleotide sequence: TGTGCCAGCCCCCATGGGTTTGACGCTGAAGCTTTCTTT. Protein sequence: CASPHGFDAEAFF.

The chain employs TRBV9 and TRBJ2-7; D not certain. V was clipped by 0 bases and J by 0 bases, with 7 bases between them. Per germline, CDR1 SGDLS and CDR2 YYNGEE. This CDR3 contains 14 residues. The CDR3 DNA reads TGTGCCAGCAGCGTAGAACCCACCTCCTACGAGCAGTACTTC. This gives the protein CASSVEPTSYEQYF.

This rearrangement joins TRBV6-5 to TRBJ1-2; 9 nucleotides agree with TRBD1. With V trimmed by 7 bases and J by 6 bases, 9 bases remained unmatched. The CDR3 has 14 residues. Germline CDR1 MNHEY, CDR2 SVGAGI. This chain's CDR3 is CASTRQGGHDGYTF. The CDR3 DNA is TGTGCCAGCACCCGACAGGGGGGGCACGATGGCTACACCTTC.

The V call is TRBV27, the J call TRBJ2-7, with 8 bases lining up with TRBD1. V gave up 7 bases and J gave up 7 bases; unmatched junction bases: 18. The CDR3 has 16 amino acids. The germline CDR1 and CDR2 sequences are MNHEY and SMNVEV (reference sequence). The CDR3 bases are TGTGCCAGCACCACCCTTATCGGCCAGGGGGCTAGGGAGCAGTACTTC. This encodes CASTTLIGQGAREQYF.

The chain uses TRBV7-9 and TRBJ2-7; 9 bases map to TRBD1. V was pared by 5 bases and J by 6 bases, with 11 bases of the junction left unmatched. This CDR3 is built from 15 residues. Germline loops: CDR1 SEHNR, CDR2 FQNEAQ (reference sequence). This CDR3 reads CASSPPGQGRREQYF. CDR3 nucleotides: TGTGCCAGCAGCCCGCCGGGACAGGGAAGGCGCGAGCAGTACTTC.

The chain joins TRBV4-1 to TRBJ2-2; tentatively, D is TRBD1 (5 bases). CDR3 length: 14 amino acids. Trimming shortened V by 2 bases and J by 4 bases, and 8 bases separated the two germline ends. Germline CDR1 MGHRA, CDR2 YSYEKL. The CDR3 region is CASSQQGTTGELFF. DNA for the CDR3: TGCGCCAGCAGCCAACAGGGTACCACCGGGGAGCTGTTTTTT.

The table lists this clone with a count of one. The chain carries TRBV27 and TRBJ2-7, with D perhaps TRBD1 (5 bases). Trimming shortened V by 4 bases and J by 3 bases, and 10 bases separated the two germline ends. CDR1 is MNHEY and CDR2 is SMNVEV in the germline V gene (reference sequence). The CDR3 is made up of 13 amino acids. The CDR3 DNA follows: TGTGCCAGCAGTTCGGCAGGGTACTACGAGCAGTACTTC. Translating it yields CASSSAGYYEQYF.

This chain connects TRBV7-9 to TRBJ1-2; D gene uncertain. The V end lost 5 bases, the J end lost 2 bases, and 12 bases lay between the germline ends. Looked up from germline, CDR1 is SEHNR and CDR2 is FQNEAQ (reference sequence). This CDR3 spans 14 amino acids. In DNA, the CDR3 is TGTGCCAGCAGCCCCCGATCCGGGAACTATGGCTACACCTTC. This translates into CASSPRSGNYGYTF.

The chain joins TRBV4-3 to TRBJ2-3; possible D gene TRBD2, 7 bases. Germline CDR1 and CDR2: LGHNA and YSLEER. The V end was cut by 0 bases, the J end by 1 base, with 11 bases between. The CDR3 extends over 16 amino acids. CDR3 residues: CASSQERGAGTDTQYF. CDR3 DNA sequence: TGCGCCAGCAGCCAAGAACGGGGGGCTGGCACAGATACGCAGTATTTT.

The chain has TRBV9 and TRBJ2-3; perhaps TRBD2 as D (5 bases). This CDR3 has 16 amino acids. Germline CDR1 and CDR2: SGDLS and YYNGEE. The germline V and J ends were trimmed by 0 bases and 2 bases, with 13 bases remaining between them. CDR3 in amino acids: CASSVGGLRVTDTQYF. In DNA form, the CDR3 reads TGTGCCAGCAGCGTAGGAGGGCTACGTGTCACAGATACGCAGTATTTT.

Note on this clone: Other nucleotide sequences from this sample produce the same CDR3. The chain employs TRBV4-3 and TRBJ1-6, with D perhaps TRBD1 (5 bases). Germline V gene data show CDR1 as LGHNA and CDR2 as YSLEER. The CDR3 is 16 residues long. V lost 1 base and J lost 2, with 9 bases in between. DNA of the CDR3: TGCGCCAGCAGCCAAGGGGCGGGACCCTATAATTCACCCCTCCACTTT. Translating gives CASSQGAGPYNSPLHF.

The chain uses TRBV11-2 and TRBJ1-4; 12 bases agree with TRBD1. The germline CDR1 and CDR2 sequences are SGHAT and FQNNGV. CDR3 length: 18 residues. Trimming removed 3 bases from V and 6 bases from J; junction bases left unmatched: 11. CDR3 DNA sequence: TGTGCCAGCAGCTTCCCCGGGACAGGGGGCGCGATGTATGAAAAACTGTTTTTT. Protein sequence: CASSFPGTGGAMYEKLFF.